The rows below give T cell receptor beta chains drawn from one sample of a study of blood T cell repertoires in COVID-19. Profiling relied on immunoSEQ multiplex PCR, and the TCRdb table lists in-frame clones only, not all of them. The sample yields 60,000 to 65,000 clones, roughly 76% seen once. Sequenced: peripheral blood. The receptor source for this set is a human donor in a cohort sampled during active COVID-19. Each CDR3 is given with its conserved first and last residue. Each record gives: D gene, V gene, J gene, clone size, CDR3 DNA, CDR3 protein. The D gene is left open where the match is weak. For some rows the clone size is stated as once, few or many, or as a class when expanded; others skip it.

d_call: TRBD1
v_call: TRBV19
j_call: TRBJ1-2
clone_size: NA
cdr3_nt: TGTGCCAGTAGTATCCTGGGACAGGAAGCTAACTATGGCTACACCTTC
cdr3_aa: CASSILGQEANYGYTF

d_call: NA
v_call: TRBV19
j_call: TRBJ2-7
clone_size: NA
cdr3_nt: TGTGCCAGTATTTCTCGGGAGACCTACGAGCAGTACTTC
cdr3_aa: CASISRETYEQYF

d_call: NA
v_call: TRBV5-5
j_call: TRBJ2-5
clone_size: NA
cdr3_nt: TGTGCCAGCAGCTTGCCAGGGATAGGGGAGACCCAGTACTTC
cdr3_aa: CASSLPGIGETQYF

d_call: NA
v_call: TRBV11-1
j_call: TRBJ1-1
clone_size: few
cdr3_nt: TGTGCCAGCAGCTCCCGAGACACTGAAGCTTTCTTT
cdr3_aa: CASSSRDTEAFF

d_call: NA
v_call: TRBV5-1
j_call: TRBJ2-7
clone_size: NA
cdr3_nt: TGCGCCAGCAGCTTGGGTGCCTCCAGGATTGGGGAGCAGTACTTC
cdr3_aa: CASSLGASRIGEQYF

d_call: NA
v_call: TRBV28
j_call: TRBJ1-6
clone_size: NA
cdr3_nt: TGTGCCAGCAGCTCACATACCAGGGGTGATTCACCCCTCCACTTT
cdr3_aa: CASSSHTRGDSPLHF

d_call: TRBD2
v_call: TRBV28
j_call: TRBJ2-1
clone_size: NA
cdr3_nt: TGTGCCAGCAGATTGCCGAGCGGGGGGGCCTATGAGCAGTTCTTC
cdr3_aa: CASRLPSGGAYEQFF

d_call: TRBD2
v_call: TRBV5-4
j_call: TRBJ2-7
clone_size: NA
cdr3_nt: TGTGCCAGCAGCATCAGCGGGGCTTGGGAGCAGTACTTC
cdr3_aa: CASSISGAWEQYF

d_call: TRBD1
v_call: TRBV30
j_call: TRBJ1-1
clone_size: NA
cdr3_nt: TGTGCCTGGAGGACAGGGAAGAACACTGAAGCTTTCTTT
cdr3_aa: CAWRTGKNTEAFF

d_call: NA
v_call: TRBV5-6
j_call: TRBJ2-1
clone_size: medium-sized
cdr3_nt: TGTGCCAGCAGCTTGTGGACATACAATGAGCAGTTCTTC
cdr3_aa: CASSLWTYNEQFF

d_call: NA
v_call: TRBV6-2/TRBV6-3
j_call: TRBJ2-1
clone_size: NA
cdr3_nt: TGTGCCAGCAGTTCATCCCAAGGGGAGGTAAATGAGCAGTTCTTC
cdr3_aa: CASSSSQGEVNEQFF

d_call: NA
v_call: TRBV19
j_call: TRBJ1-1
clone_size: NA
cdr3_nt: TGTGCCAGTAGCCCCTCCAGGGATACTGAAGCTTTCTTT
cdr3_aa: CASSPSRDTEAFF

d_call: NA
v_call: TRBV5-1
j_call: TRBJ2-7
clone_size: NA
cdr3_nt: TGCGCCAGCAGGGTCCCTTCAGGGGGACTCGACGAGCAGTACTTC
cdr3_aa: CASRVPSGGLDEQYF

d_call: NA
v_call: TRBV30
j_call: TRBJ1-2
clone_size: NA
cdr3_nt: TGTGCCTGGAGTGTAGCGGGTTCTGGCTACACCTTC
cdr3_aa: CAWSVAGSGYTF

d_call: NA
v_call: TRBV3-1/TRBV3-2
j_call: TRBJ1-3
clone_size: NA
cdr3_nt: TGTGCCAGCAGCCCCAAGTGCGGGTACGGAAACACCATATATTTT
cdr3_aa: CASSPKCGYGNTIYF

d_call: NA
v_call: TRBV24-1
j_call: TRBJ2-1
clone_size: NA
cdr3_nt: TGTGCCACCAGTCTCCGGGGAAATGAGCAGTTCTTC
cdr3_aa: CATSLRGNEQFF

d_call: TRBD1
v_call: TRBV24-1
j_call: TRBJ1-2
clone_size: NA
cdr3_nt: TGTGCCACCAGCCAGGGGGCAATTGCGAATGGCTACACCTTC
cdr3_aa: CATSQGAIANGYTF

d_call: TRBD2
v_call: TRBV11-2
j_call: TRBJ2-3
clone_size: NA
cdr3_nt: TGTGCCAGCAGCTTAGGACTAGCGGGGGGGCTGTTAAGCACAGATACGCAGTATTTT
cdr3_aa: CASSLGLAGGLLSTDTQYF

d_call: TRBD1
v_call: TRBV19
j_call: TRBJ1-2
clone_size: NA
cdr3_nt: TGTGCCAGTAGTGCCCGGGACAGGGGGTCGGGCTATGGCTACACCTTC
cdr3_aa: CASSARDRGSGYGYTF

d_call: TRBD1
v_call: TRBV19
j_call: TRBJ1-2
clone_size: NA
cdr3_nt: TGTGCCAGTAGTATAGCCCGGGACAGGAGAAACTATGGCTACACCTTC
cdr3_aa: CASSIARDRRNYGYTF

d_call: NA
v_call: TRBV4-1
j_call: TRBJ1-2
clone_size: once
cdr3_nt: TGCGCCAGCAGCCAACAACAGGGAGTTGACTATGGCTACACCTTC
cdr3_aa: CASSQQQGVDYGYTF

d_call: NA
v_call: TRBV7-2
j_call: TRBJ1-1
clone_size: NA
cdr3_nt: TGTGCCAGCAGCCCAGCGGGGCGGATGAACACTGAAGCTTTCTTT
cdr3_aa: CASSPAGRMNTEAFF

d_call: NA
v_call: TRBV9
j_call: TRBJ1-4
clone_size: NA
cdr3_nt: TGTGCCAGCAGCGTAGGTCCGGGAAATGAAAAACTGTTTTTT
cdr3_aa: CASSVGPGNEKLFF

d_call: NA
v_call: TRBV2
j_call: TRBJ2-3
clone_size: NA
cdr3_nt: TGTGCTAGCTTGGCGGGGTCACACACAGATACGCAGTATTTT
cdr3_aa: CASLAGSHTDTQYF

d_call: NA
v_call: TRBV28
j_call: TRBJ1-2
clone_size: NA
cdr3_nt: TGTGCCAGCAGGGCGGGACCGAACTATGGCTACACCTTC
cdr3_aa: CASRAGPNYGYTF

d_call: NA
v_call: TRBV4-2
j_call: TRBJ2-7
clone_size: NA
cdr3_nt: TGTGCCAGCAGCCAGGGCAACAGGGACCTCCGCTTATCCTACGAGCAGTACTTC
cdr3_aa: CASSQGNRDLRLSYEQYF

d_call: TRBD2
v_call: TRBV10-1
j_call: TRBJ2-1
clone_size: NA
cdr3_nt: TGCGCCAGCAGCAAAGGTGGTACTAGCGGGGTTAATGAGCAGTTCTTC
cdr3_aa: CASSKGGTSGVNEQFF

d_call: NA
v_call: TRBV9
j_call: TRBJ1-2
clone_size: NA
cdr3_nt: TGTGCCAGCAGCGTAAAGGATTCGGGAGGCTACACCTTC
cdr3_aa: CASSVKDSGGYTF

d_call: NA
v_call: TRBV3-1/TRBV3-2
j_call: TRBJ2-7
clone_size: NA
cdr3_nt: TGTGCCAGCAGCCAAGGCAGGGTTCCCTACGAGCAGTACTTC
cdr3_aa: CASSQGRVPYEQYF

d_call: TRBD1
v_call: TRBV28
j_call: TRBJ2-7
clone_size: NA
cdr3_nt: TGTGCCAGCACTACAGGGGGCGCGCTCTCCTACGAGCAGTACTTC
cdr3_aa: CASTTGGALSYEQYF

d_call: NA
v_call: TRBV6-5
j_call: TRBJ2-7
clone_size: NA
cdr3_nt: TGTGCCAGCAGTTACGCCCACAGGGTTGTCCCCTACGAGCAGTACTTC
cdr3_aa: CASSYAHRVVPYEQYF

d_call: NA
v_call: TRBV6-1
j_call: TRBJ1-1
clone_size: NA
cdr3_nt: TGTGCCAGCAGTGAAGCCTGGGCGACACACACTGAAGCTTTCTTT
cdr3_aa: CASSEAWATHTEAFF

d_call: NA
v_call: TRBV7-3
j_call: TRBJ2-1
clone_size: NA
cdr3_nt: TGTGCCAGCAGCCCGTTTGCGAGCTCCTACAATGAGCAGTTCTTC
cdr3_aa: CASSPFASSYNEQFF

d_call: NA
v_call: TRBV9
j_call: TRBJ2-5
clone_size: NA
cdr3_nt: TGTGCCAGCAGCATAAACCAAGAGACCCAGTACTTC
cdr3_aa: CASSINQETQYF

d_call: TRBD2
v_call: TRBV7-3
j_call: TRBJ2-1
clone_size: NA
cdr3_nt: TGTGCCAGCAGCGCCAGCGGGGGGGCTGCGCAGTTCTTC
cdr3_aa: CASSASGGAAQFF

d_call: NA
v_call: TRBV15
j_call: TRBJ2-2
clone_size: NA
cdr3_nt: TGTGCCACCAGCAGAGGGACAAACGCGAACACCGGGGAGCTGTTTTTT
cdr3_aa: CATSRGTNANTGELFF

d_call: NA
v_call: TRBV9
j_call: TRBJ2-2
clone_size: NA
cdr3_nt: TGTGCCAGCAGCGTATCGGCGGGGGCCCTTGGAACCGGGGAGCTGTTTTTT
cdr3_aa: CASSVSAGALGTGELFF

d_call: NA
v_call: TRBV11-2
j_call: TRBJ2-7
clone_size: NA
cdr3_nt: TGTGCCAGCAGCGCCAACCGGGACTCTTCCTACGAGCAGTACTTC
cdr3_aa: CASSANRDSSYEQYF

d_call: NA
v_call: TRBV6-1
j_call: TRBJ2-7
clone_size: NA
cdr3_nt: TGTGCCAGCAGTGAATTGCGGGAGCAGTACTTC
cdr3_aa: CASSELREQYF

d_call: TRBD1
v_call: TRBV6-1
j_call: TRBJ1-1
clone_size: NA
cdr3_nt: TGTGCCAGCAGTGAAAACCGGGACAGGGGGACCGCTTTCTTT
cdr3_aa: CASSENRDRGTAFF

d_call: NA
v_call: TRBV20-1
j_call: TRBJ2-7
clone_size: NA
cdr3_nt: TGCAGTGCCGGGGACAAGGCGGGGCAGTACTTC
cdr3_aa: CSAGDKAGQYF

d_call: NA
v_call: TRBV7-9
j_call: TRBJ2-5
clone_size: NA
cdr3_nt: TGTGCCAGCAGCTTAGAGGGGTTTGGCGCGACCCAGTACTTC
cdr3_aa: CASSLEGFGATQYF

d_call: NA
v_call: TRBV28
j_call: TRBJ2-7
clone_size: NA
cdr3_nt: TGTGCCAGCAGTTTAGACAGAAACTACGAGCAGTACTTC
cdr3_aa: CASSLDRNYEQYF

d_call: TRBD2
v_call: TRBV2
j_call: TRBJ2-3
clone_size: NA
cdr3_nt: TGTGCCAGCAGGGTTAGCGGGAGCTACACAGATACGCAGTATTTT
cdr3_aa: CASRVSGSYTDTQYF

d_call: TRBD1
v_call: TRBV6-2/TRBV6-3
j_call: TRBJ2-5
clone_size: NA
cdr3_nt: TGTGCCAGCAGCAACGACGCTGGGACAGGGCTCCAAGAGACCCAGTACTTC
cdr3_aa: CASSNDAGTGLQETQYF

d_call: NA
v_call: TRBV9
j_call: TRBJ2-7
clone_size: few
cdr3_nt: TGTGCCATACTAGGGGGGGAGCCCTACGAGCAGTACTTC
cdr3_aa: CAILGGEPYEQYF

d_call: TRBD2
v_call: TRBV3-1/TRBV3-2
j_call: TRBJ2-3
clone_size: NA
cdr3_nt: TGTGCCAGCAGCCTCGGGACTAGCGGGGATACGCAGTATTTT
cdr3_aa: CASSLGTSGDTQYF

d_call: NA
v_call: TRBV5-1
j_call: TRBJ1-2
clone_size: NA
cdr3_nt: TGCGCCAGCAGCTTGCTGACAGCCTATGGCTACACCTTC
cdr3_aa: CASSLLTAYGYTF

d_call: TRBD2
v_call: TRBV4-2
j_call: TRBJ2-1
clone_size: NA
cdr3_nt: TGTGCCAGCAGCCAATTACTAGCGGGAGGCAATGAGCAGTTCTTC
cdr3_aa: CASSQLLAGGNEQFF

d_call: TRBD2
v_call: TRBV9
j_call: TRBJ2-3
clone_size: once
cdr3_nt: TGTGCCAGCAGCGTAGGGAATAGCGGGGGCGGAGATACGCAGTATTTT
cdr3_aa: CASSVGNSGGGDTQYF

d_call: NA
v_call: TRBV7-9
j_call: TRBJ1-2
clone_size: NA
cdr3_nt: TGTGCCAGCAGCTTAGCCAAGGTCGCACCTAGAGGCTACACCTTC
cdr3_aa: CASSLAKVAPRGYTF

d_call: NA
v_call: TRBV9
j_call: TRBJ1-3
clone_size: NA
cdr3_nt: TGTGCCAGCAGCGTAAGTCAGGGAATCTCTGGAAACACCATATATTTT
cdr3_aa: CASSVSQGISGNTIYF

d_call: NA
v_call: TRBV14
j_call: TRBJ1-2
clone_size: NA
cdr3_nt: TGTGCCAGCAGCCCCCTTGGGGCAGGGGACCATGGCTACACCTTC
cdr3_aa: CASSPLGAGDHGYTF